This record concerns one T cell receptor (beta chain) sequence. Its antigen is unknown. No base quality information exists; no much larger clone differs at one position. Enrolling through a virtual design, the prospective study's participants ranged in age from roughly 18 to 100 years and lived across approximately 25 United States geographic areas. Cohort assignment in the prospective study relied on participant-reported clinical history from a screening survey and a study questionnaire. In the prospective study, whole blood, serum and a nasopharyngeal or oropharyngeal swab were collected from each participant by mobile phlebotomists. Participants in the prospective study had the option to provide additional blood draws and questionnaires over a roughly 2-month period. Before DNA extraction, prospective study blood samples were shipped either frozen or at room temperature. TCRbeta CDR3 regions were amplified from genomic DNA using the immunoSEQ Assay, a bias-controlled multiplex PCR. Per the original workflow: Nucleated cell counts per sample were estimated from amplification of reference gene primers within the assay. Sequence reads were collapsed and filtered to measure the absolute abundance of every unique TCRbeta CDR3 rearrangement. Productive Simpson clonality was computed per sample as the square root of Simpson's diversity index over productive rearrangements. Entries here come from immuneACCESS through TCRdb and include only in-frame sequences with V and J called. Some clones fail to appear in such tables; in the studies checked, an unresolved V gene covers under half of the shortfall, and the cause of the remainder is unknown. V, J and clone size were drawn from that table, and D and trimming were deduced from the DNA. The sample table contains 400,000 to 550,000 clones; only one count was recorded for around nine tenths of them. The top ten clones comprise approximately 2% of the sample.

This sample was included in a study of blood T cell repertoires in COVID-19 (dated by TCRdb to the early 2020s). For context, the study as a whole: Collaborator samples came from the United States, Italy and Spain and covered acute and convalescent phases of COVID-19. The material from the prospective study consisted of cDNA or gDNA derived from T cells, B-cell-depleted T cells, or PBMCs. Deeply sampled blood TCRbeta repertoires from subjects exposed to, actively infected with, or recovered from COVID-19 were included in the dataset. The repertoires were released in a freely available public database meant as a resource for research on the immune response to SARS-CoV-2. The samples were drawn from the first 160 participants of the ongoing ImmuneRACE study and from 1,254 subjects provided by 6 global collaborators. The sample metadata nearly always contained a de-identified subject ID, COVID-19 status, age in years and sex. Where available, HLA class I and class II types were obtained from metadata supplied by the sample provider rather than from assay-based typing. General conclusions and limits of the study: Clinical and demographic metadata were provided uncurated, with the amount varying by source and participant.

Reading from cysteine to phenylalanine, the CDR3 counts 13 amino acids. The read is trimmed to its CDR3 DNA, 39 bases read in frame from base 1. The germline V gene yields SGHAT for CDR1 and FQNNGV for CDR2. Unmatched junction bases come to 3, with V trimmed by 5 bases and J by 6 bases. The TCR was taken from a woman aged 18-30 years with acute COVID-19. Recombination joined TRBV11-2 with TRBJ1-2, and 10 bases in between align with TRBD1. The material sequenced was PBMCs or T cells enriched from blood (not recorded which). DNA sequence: TGTGCCAGCAGCCGACAGGGGGCGAATGGCTACACCTTC. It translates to CASSRQGANGYTF. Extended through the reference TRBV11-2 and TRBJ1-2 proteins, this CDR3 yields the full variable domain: EAGVAQSPRYKIIEKRQSVAFWCNPISGHATLYWYQQILGQGPKLLIQFQNNGVVDDSQLPKDRFSAERLKGVDSTLKIQPAKLEDSAVYLCASSRQGANGYTFGSGTRLTVV.